Shown below are 6 T cell receptor beta chains from a single sample sequenced in a study of blood T cells in healthy people across ages. Primed by a sample-barcoded 5' primer and a J-beta primer mix, a second PCR proceeded for about 6 to 11 cycles. Via MiXCR, TCRdb re-called the 5' RACE reads, giving one row per CDR3 protein. The sample lists 600,000 or so distinct CDR3 sequences, approximately 30% seen once, with around 14% in the top ten. Sequenced sample: blood. The receptors derive from a woman older than 75 in good health.

This clonotype was seen a handful of times. The genes are TRBV5-1 and TRBJ2-1; TRBD2 aligns across 11 bases. The CDR3 extends over 17 amino acids. With 2 bases clipped from V and 8 bases from J, the junction kept 12 bases outside the gene matches. From germline, CDR1 is SGHRS and CDR2 YFSETQ. This CDR3 is CASSFLAGGGTRYEQFF. Written as DNA, the CDR3 is TGCGCCAGCAGCTTCCTAGCGGGGGGCGGGACTCGGTATGAGCAGTTCTTC. The whole variable domain, filled in from reference TRBV5-1 and TRBJ2-1, reads KAGVTQTPRYLIKTRGQQVTLSCSPISGHRSVSWYQQTPGQGLQFLFEYFSETQRNKGNFPGRFSGRQFSNSRSEMNVSTLELGDSALYLCASSFLAGGGTRYEQFFGPGTRLTVL.

Only a few counts were recorded for this clonotype. J is TRBJ2-5 and V is TRBV12-5; D not certain. Germline CDR1 reads LGHNT; CDR2 reads FRNRAP. V was pared by 6 bases and J by 5 bases, with 10 bases between. The CDR3 is 12 amino acids. The CDR3 DNA reads TGTGCTAGTGGCTCAGCAACGGAGACCCAGTACTTC. As protein: CASGSATETQYF. Full variable domain (remainder filled in from reference TRBV12-5 and TRBJ2-5): DARVTQTPRHKVTEMGQEVTMRCQPILGHNTVFWYRQTMMQGLELLAYFRNRAPLDDSGMPKDRFSAEMPDATLATLKIQPSEPRDSAVYFCASGSATETQYFGPGTRLLVL.

In this sample, this clonotype turned up many times. The chain carries TRBV6-2 or TRBV6-3 and TRBJ1-6; TRBD1 is a possible D gene (6 bases). The CDR3 contains 15 residues. V shed 5 bases and J shed 8 bases, with 16 bases lying between them. Germline loops: CDR1 MNHEY, CDR2 SVGEGT. The DNA of the CDR3 is TGTGCCAGCAGTCCGGTACAGGGACGCGATTCACCCCTCCACTTT. Protein: CASSPVQGRDSPLHF.

This clonotype was observed a few times. V is TRBV20-1 and J is TRBJ1-5; D may be TRBD1 (5 bases). This CDR3 has 15 amino acids. Per germline, CDR1 DFQATT and CDR2 SNEGSKA (reference sequence). V was trimmed by 5 bases and J by 4 bases, leaving 18 bases between them. The CDR3 sequence: CSARSGRGGNQPQHF. CDR3 bases: TGCAGTGCTCGATCGGGGAGGGGAGGGAATCAGCCCCAGCATTTT.

This clonotype was counted ten times or more. This chain uses TRBV6-1 with TRBJ2-5; the D is unclear. CDR1 and CDR2 (germline): MNHNS, SASEGT. This CDR3 has 14 residues. Trimming removed 0 bases from V and 2 bases from J, with 7 bases in between. The CDR3 region is CASSEALGQETQYF. In DNA form, the CDR3 reads TGTGCCAGCAGTGAAGCCCTGGGGCAAGAGACCCAGTACTTC.

Turning to this clonotype: At one of its ends the junction is not consistent with the germline gene, which may arise from a read error. V is TRBV13 and J is TRBJ2-1; the match to TRBD2 covers 8 bases. Germline V gene sequence: CDR1 PRHDT, CDR2 FYEKMQ (reference sequence). CDR3 length equals 13 residues. CDR3 amino acids: CASSTRTSTGQFF. The CDR3, as DNA: TGTGCTAGCAGTACCCGGACTAGCACTGGGCAGTTCTTC.